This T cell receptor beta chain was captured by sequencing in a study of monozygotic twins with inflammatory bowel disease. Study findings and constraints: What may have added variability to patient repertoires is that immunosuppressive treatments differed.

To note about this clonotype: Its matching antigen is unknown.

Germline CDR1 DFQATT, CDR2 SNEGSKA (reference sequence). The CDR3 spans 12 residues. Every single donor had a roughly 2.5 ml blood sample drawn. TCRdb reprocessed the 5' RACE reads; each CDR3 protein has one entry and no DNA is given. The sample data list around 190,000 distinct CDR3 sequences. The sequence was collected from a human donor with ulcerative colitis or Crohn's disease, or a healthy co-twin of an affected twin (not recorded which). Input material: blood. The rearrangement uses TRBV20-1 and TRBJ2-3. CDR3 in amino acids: CSAPRGTDTQYF.